This TCR beta chain was identified in a study of blood T cells in healthy people across ages. This CDR3 region has 16 residues. The V end lost 6 bases, the J end lost 0 bases, and 12 bases lay between the germline ends. Germline V CDR1 and CDR2: MNHEY, SVGEGT. Together with a sample-barcoded 5' primer, a J-beta primer mix was included in a second PCR lasting roughly 6 to 12 cycles. Sequencing recovered at least 2.5 million CDR3-containing paired-end reads from each sample. TCRdb reanalysed the 5' RACE reads using MiXCR and keeps one entry per CDR3 protein. This repertoire shows around 700,000 distinct CDR3 sequences, 25% found once; its top ten account for more than 7.5%. The data were also submitted as part of a second study, on T cells of mothers and their children. That source adds: Related mother-child pairs shared marginally more repertoire than unrelated pairs, though not significantly.

The V and J genes are TRBV6-2 or TRBV6-3 and TRBJ1-6; D is unresolved. The TCR was taken from a boy aged 5-17 years in good health. Sequencing was performed on blood. In DNA form, the CDR3 reads TGTGCCAGCAGCGGACTGCTAAGCTCCTATAATTCACCCCTCCACTTT. This sequence encodes CASSGLLSSYNSPLHF.